This T cell receptor (beta chain) was observed in a study of Ad26.COV2.S vaccination and SARS-CoV-2 variants. The CDR3 totals 12 residues. V gave up 3 bases and J gave up 5 bases, with 7 bases separating them. From germline, CDR1 is MNHNY and CDR2 SVGAGI (reference sequence). Clones were sequenced by immunoSEQ multiplex PCR, and TCRdb holds only the in-frame ones, with some missing. Here the sample spans over 450,000 clones, 80% to 90% being singletons. Described treatment: over 15 received Ad26.COV2.S at low or high dose, single or two shots; roughly five received placebo; per-sample allocation not given. Each sample was drawn 63 days after the first injection (of vaccine or placebo).

The material was peripheral blood, obtained in a trial of Ad26.COV2.S vaccine versus placebo. The sequence came from a person aged 18-65 years who received the Ad26.COV2.S COVID-19 vaccine or a placebo. The rearrangement joins TRBV6-6 to TRBJ1-1; no definite D call. This CDR3 reads CASSYGSTEAFF. CDR3 DNA sequence: TGTGCCAGCAGTTATGGTAGTACTGAAGCTTTCTTT.